This entry lists 3 T cell receptor beta chains sequenced from one sample in a study of T cells in Graves' hyperthyroidism and ophthalmopathy. Amplified regions were TCR beta CDR3 sequences from RNA transcripts. HTBI primers drove first-round RT-PCR of the TCR CDR3. TCRdb ran MiXCR on the multiplex PCR reads and lists one entry per CDR3 protein. The data show about half a million distinct CDR3 sequences, around 20% seen once. The sequenced material came from blood. All receptors come from a young man with Graves' hyperthyroidism.

This clonotype was recorded at least ten times. This chain joins TRBV30 and TRBJ1-2, with D uncertain. V dropped 5 bases and J dropped 1 base, with 8 bases sitting between them. This CDR3 is built from 12 residues. From germline, CDR1 is GTSNPN and CDR2 SVGIG (reference sequence). Written as DNA, the CDR3 is TGTGCCTGGGGCCGCAGTAACTATGGCTACACCTTC. Translation: CAWGRSNYGYTF.

This clonotype was seen many times. This rearrangement joins TRBV20-1 to TRBJ1-2, with D perhaps matching TRBD1 (5 bases). The CDR3 has 12 residues. CDR1 DFQATT and CDR2 SNEGSKA come from the germline V gene (reference sequence). Trimming cost V 0 bases and J 11 bases, with 13 bases left between them. CDR3 sequence reads: CSARDRGPGYTF. DNA of the CDR3: TGCAGTGCTAGAGATAGGGGTCCAGGGTACACCTTC.

This clonotype turned up a few times. The CDR3 region has the DNA TGTGCCTGGGGACAGGGTCGCTATGGCTACACCTTC. Residues: CAWGQGRYGYTF. The chain joins TRBV30 to TRBJ1-2, with 8 nucleotides matching TRBD1. V gave up 5 bases and J gave up 4 bases; unmatched junction bases: 3. From germline, CDR1 is GTSNPN and CDR2 SVGIG (reference sequence). This CDR3 has 12 residues.